The entry that follows covers one T cell receptor (beta chain) sequence. This clonotype was picked up a small number of times. Its recognized antigen is unknown. No base quality values were provided; no much bigger clone lies one nucleotide off. Only healthy Caucasian donors were included. These data originate in a study of identical twins (TCRdb year 2016). About the investigation overall: TCR alpha and beta repertoires from monozygotic twins, unrelated adults of various ages and cord blood were deep-sequenced to test whether fetal clonotypes persist. To rule out contamination, replicate twin experiments were performed at different times with different library preparation protocols. General conclusions and limits of the study: Out-of-frame TCR alpha sequences shared between twins showed an excess of low generation-probability sequences compared with coincidental sharing between unrelated individuals. Because the same donors could not be followed over many years, conclusions were based on cross-sectional statistical analysis. Out-of-frame TCR alpha sharing in monozygotic twins was systematically underestimated by recombination models, whereas sharing between unrelated individuals was in agreement with the recombination models. The excess sharing between twins in beta out-of-frame sequences was weaker because fewer shared sequences reduced the signal-to-noise ratio. Zero-insertion analyses could be partly confounded by invariant T cells such as MAIT and iNKT, although diverse VJ usage argued against such confounding for most clonotypes. Fewer insertions were carried by abundant cord blood beta clonotypes; a weaker similar trend was observed in young adult naive repertoires, while no such trend was observed in memory repertoires.

Libraries were constructed by 5' RACE. Sequenced on an Illumina HiSeq 2000. Template switching introduced a universal primer binding site; the final cDNA contained a unique molecular identifier, enabling accurate counting of TCR cDNA molecules. Specific primers in the conserved constant-segment region were used to synthesize first-strand cDNA for the TCR alpha and beta chains. To control for contamination, every cDNA library carried two barcodes: a SMART-Mk sample barcode plus Illumina barcodes. TruSeq adapter sequences and Illumina sample barcodes were added in two successive PCR steps. Sequencing of the TCR alpha and beta cDNA libraries was done on the Illumina HiSeq platform using custom primers. Per the authors' processing: MiGEC was used to process raw reads and extract unique molecular identifiers, and MiXCR was used to find CDR3 positions. For each individual, recombination models were inferred using an EM algorithm with the repgenHMM and IGoR tools. Shared clonotypes were analyzed with the tcR package in R, and sharing was normalized by the product of cloneset sizes. To study raw recombination free of thymic and clonal selection effects, out-of-frame nonproductive sequences were analyzed. TCRdb reran the public reads through fastp at Q25 and MiXCR, keeping productive beta chains. For every CDR3 protein sequence, its rows merge into one entry that carries the most common genes and DNA. For this entry, the V and J calls and clone size follow TCRdb and not the study's own pipeline. For this sample the table gives 1.5 million to 2 million distinct CDR3 sequences, of which about 32% were detected only once. Around 0.3% of the sample comes from the top ten.

As encoded in the germline V gene (reference sequence), CDR1 is DFQATT while CDR2 is SNEGSKA. From the cysteine up to the phenylalanine, the CDR3 has a length of 14 residues. CDR3 DNA is the only sequence kept; it has 42 bases, read in frame from the first base. V and J lose 5 bases and 2 bases, and a span of 13 bases separates them. The chain links TRBV20-1 with TRBJ2-1; TRBD2 might be the D gene, on 7 matching bases. Sequencing input: cord blood. The sequence derives from a newborn girl in good health. The CDR3 protein sequence reads: CSAVPGGPYNEQFF. The DNA sequence is TGCAGTGCTGTCCCGGGGGGCCCCTACAATGAGCAGTTCTTC.